Shown below are 2 T cell receptor beta chains from a single sample sequenced in a study of blood T cells in healthy people across ages. The second PCR ran about 6 to 11 cycles with a sample-barcoded 5' primer and J-beta primers. From the 5' RACE reads, TCRdb called clonotypes with MiXCR, one entry per CDR3 protein. The sample carries about 670,000 distinct CDR3 sequences, 40% to 45% recorded once. Material for sequencing was blood. The receptors were gathered from an elderly man in good health.

This clonotype was counted only a few times. The chain uses TRBV12-3 or TRBV12-4 and TRBJ1-5; TRBD1 is a possible D gene (5 bases). This CDR3 region has 15 residues. With 3 bases removed from V and 4 bases from J, the gap between germline ends came to 13 bases. In nucleotides, the CDR3 is TGTGCCAGCAGTTTCAGTGACAGTCCAAATCAGCCCCAGCATTTT. Amino acids: CASSFSDSPNQPQHF.

The CDR3 nucleotides are TGTGCCAGTAGTATAGATGCAGGGATTAATAGCAATCAGCCCCAGCATTTT. As protein: CASSIDAGINSNQPQHF. The chain joins TRBV19 to TRBJ1-5, with a weak D call TRBD1 (5 bases). V dropped 0 bases and J dropped 0 bases, with 12 bases sitting between them. The CDR3 is 17 residues long. CDR1 LNHDA and CDR2 SQIVND come from the germline V gene (reference sequence).